The 14 T cell receptor beta chains given below trace back to one sample, sequenced in a study of shared clonotypes between healthy human individuals. Libraries were prepared by immunoSEQ multiplex PCR; TCRdb keeps only in-frame clonotypes and omits some of them. The sample shows some 980,000 clones, around three quarters of them seen only once. Sequenced: memory CD4+ T cells sorted from blood. Subset reported: CD45RA-negative fraction. The receptor source for this set is a man younger than 30 in good health.

The chain has TRBV2 and TRBJ1-1, with a tentative D call TRBD1 (5 bases). Germline CDR1 SNHLY, CDR2 FYNNEI. CDR3 size: 13 residues. Trimming stripped 8 bases from V and 0 bases from J, with 10 bases between. The CDR3 here is CASGGTLNTEAFF. The CDR3 DNA reads as TGTGCCAGCGGGGGGACTTTGAACACTGAAGCTTTCTTT.

This chain connects TRBV10-3 to TRBJ2-3; no firm D call. The CDR3 covers 11 residues. V lost 11 bases and J 3 bases, leaving 9 bases between the germline ends. The germline V gene encodes CDR1 ENHRY and CDR2 SYGVKD. The DNA of the CDR3 is TGTGCCTCACAGCAGACAGATACGCAGTATTTT. It is translated as CASQQTDTQYF.

About this clone itself: The same CDR3 is also encoded by other DNA sequences in this sample. The V and J genes are TRBV30 and TRBJ1-5; possibly TRBD1 for D (5 bases). V gave up 5 bases and J gave up 2 bases, with 10 bases separating them. Germline loops: CDR1 GTSNPN, CDR2 SVGIG (reference sequence). This CDR3 contains 13 residues. The DNA for the CDR3 is TGTGCCTGGTCCGGAGGGGGCAATCAGCCCCAGCATTTT. Protein product: CAWSGGGNQPQHF.

Only one count was recorded for this clone. The chain employs TRBV5-1 and TRBJ2-3; D is possibly TRBD1 (6 bases). Per germline, CDR1 SGHRS and CDR2 YFSETQ. V was clipped by 2 bases and J by 3 bases, with 16 bases between them. CDR3 length equals 16 residues. CDR3 loop: CASSLQTGMITDTQYF. The CDR3 DNA reads as TGCGCCAGCAGCTTACAAACAGGGATGATAACAGATACGCAGTATTTT.

V usage is TRBV7-9 and J usage is TRBJ2-3, with D perhaps matching TRBD1 (5 bases). CDR1 is SEHNR, CDR2 FQNEAQ, per germline (reference sequence). V lost 1 base and J 0 bases, leaving 5 bases between the germline ends. The CDR3 has 14 amino acids. The CDR3, as DNA: TGTGCCAGCAGCTTAGACAGGAGCACAGATACGCAGTATTTT. Translation gives CASSLDRSTDTQYF.

In this sample, this clone turned up a few times. The chain joins TRBV19 to TRBJ2-5; TRBD1 agrees at 12 bases. Germline V gene data show CDR1 as LNHDA and CDR2 as SQIVND (reference sequence). Losses at the gene ends were 5 bases for V and 6 bases for J; bases not matched to a gene: 7. This CDR3 contains 15 residues. As DNA, the CDR3 is TGTGCCAGTAGTTCAGGGACAGGGGGCTCGAAGACCCAGTACTTC. Translated: CASSSGTGGSKTQYF.

The chain links TRBV5-1 to TRBJ2-6, with D possibly TRBD2 on 6 matching bases. CDR3 length equals 15 residues. Trimming stripped 0 bases from V and 3 bases from J, with 7 bases between. Germline V CDR1 and CDR2: SGHRS, YFSETQ. Written as DNA, the CDR3 is TGCGCCAGCAGCTTGGCGGGGGATGGGGCCAACGTCCTGACTTTC. This encodes CASSLAGDGANVLTF.

V and J are TRBV7-6 and TRBJ2-3; D is uncertain. Germline CDR1 is SGHVS and CDR2 is FNYEAQ. This CDR3 comprises 14 residues. V lost 3 bases to trimming and J lost 2 bases, with 9 bases between them. The CDR3 nucleotides read TGTGCCAGCAGCTTTAGGCATTCCACAGATACGCAGTATTTT. Translated: CASSFRHSTDTQYF.

This clone was seen once. The gene calls are TRBV5-8 and TRBJ2-7; D gene unclear. Looked up from germline, CDR1 is SGHTS and CDR2 is YDEGEE. This CDR3 region has 11 residues. V was trimmed by 3 bases and J by 3 bases, leaving 4 bases between them. CDR3: CASSSSYEQYF. CDR3 DNA sequence: TGTGCCAGCAGCTCGAGCTACGAGCAGTACTTC.

As for this clone: Different DNA sequences within this sample yield the same CDR3. In DNA, the CDR3 is TGCGCCAGCAGCTTGGGGGCAGGGGCCAACGTCCTGACTTTC. Translation: CASSLGAGANVLTF. The chain recombines TRBV5-1 with TRBJ2-6; D is ambiguous. This CDR3 region has 14 residues. Trimming stripped 0 bases from V and 4 bases from J, with 5 bases between. CDR1 is SGHRS, CDR2 YFSETQ, per germline.

The J gene is TRBJ1-1, the V gene TRBV5-1; 11 bases are shared with TRBD1. Per germline, CDR1 SGHRS and CDR2 YFSETQ. J lost 5 bases, V lost 4 bases, and 13 bases had no gene match. The CDR3 is 17 amino acids. The CDR3 DNA is TGCGCCAGCAGCCCAAGGACAGGGGGCGCAGGAAGGACTGAAGCTTTCTTT. This translates into CASSPRTGGAGRTEAFF.

This chain joins TRBV5-1 and TRBJ1-2; 8 bases match TRBD1. Unmatched junction bases numbered 9, after V lost 1 base and J lost 7 bases. The CDR3 is 15 amino acids. Germline V gives CDR1 SGHRS, CDR2 YFSETQ. This CDR3 is CASSLTLQGEGGYTF. The CDR3 DNA reads as TGCGCCAGCAGCTTGACCTTACAGGGGGAGGGTGGCTACACCTTC. Looking up the rest from reference TRBV5-1 and TRBJ1-2 gives the full variable domain: KAGVTQTPRYLIKTRGQQVTLSCSPISGHRSVSWYQQTPGQGLQFLFEYFSETQRNKGNFPGRFSGRQFSNSRSEMNVSTLELGDSALYLCASSLTLQGEGGYTFGSGTRLTVV.

This clone was observed many times. The rearrangement links TRBV11-2 to TRBJ2-2; D possibly corresponds to TRBD2 (5 bases). Germline V lookup: CDR1 SGHAT, CDR2 FQNNGV. CDR3 length equals 13 residues. Trimming pared 5 bases from V and 8 bases from J, leaving 12 bases between. DNA for the CDR3: TGTGCCAGCAGCGAGGCTAGCCCGGGGGAGCTGTTTTTT. It codes for CASSEASPGELFF.

This chain joins TRBV18 and TRBJ2-1; 16 nucleotides line up with TRBD2. Trimming at V came to 3 bases and at J to 1 base, leaving 9 bases not matched to a gene. Germline lookup yields CDR1 KGHSH and CDR2 LQKENI. This CDR3 contains 20 residues. The CDR3 region has the DNA TGTGCCAGCTCACCTTTGGGACTAGCGGGAGGGCCCGGTTCCTACAATGAGCAGTTCTTC. It translates to CASSPLGLAGGPGSYNEQFF.